In its sample, the clone carrying this TCR beta chain was seen once. Using immunoSEQ multiplex PCR, the repertoire was profiled, and TCRdb retains in-frame clones only, with some absent. Altogether over 150,000 clones are present, 85% to 95% being singletons, with the ten largest covering around 1.3%. The data derive from a study of control samples from healthy donors and cancer patients. The J segment lost 4 bases and the V segment lost 5 bases, leaving 6 bases of the junction unmatched. The CDR3 is 16 residues long. Germline assignment: CDR1 LNHDA and CDR2 SQIVND (reference sequence). The chain employs TRBV19 and TRBJ2-1, with 12 positions matching TRBD2. The source material was blood. This TCR derives from a young woman in good health. CDR3 amino acids: CASSQGGLAGYNEQFF. In nucleotides, the CDR3 is TGTGCCAGTAGTCAGGGGGGACTAGCGGGTTACAATGAGCAGTTCTTC. The entire variable domain, with the rest obtained from reference TRBV19 and TRBJ2-1, is as follows: DGGITQSPKYLFRKEGQNVTLSCEQNLNHDAMYWYRQDPGQGLRLIYYSQIVNDFQKGDIAEGYSVSREKKESFPLTVTSAQKNPTAFYLCASSQGGLAGYNEQFFGPGTRLTVL.